One T cell receptor (beta chain) is described in this entry. There is no known antigen for this receptor. Per-base qualities were not stored, and no clone one base away is much larger. The collaborating institutions used their own protocols to collect whole blood in K2EDTA tubes. For TCRbeta analysis, collaborators shipped samples as frozen whole blood, isolated PBMCs, or DNA extracted from either of those sample types. The CDR3 contains 15 residues, cysteine and phenylalanine counted. This entry keeps only the CDR3 DNA: 45 bases, framed from base 1. The germline V gene (reference sequence) supplies CDR1 LNHNV and CDR2 YYDKDF. Relative to germline, V is 1 base shorter and J is 4 bases shorter, with 11 bases between their ends. TCRbeta CDR3 regions were amplified from genomic DNA by means of the immunoSEQ Assay, a bias-controlled multiplex PCR. Per the original workflow: Within the assay, amplification of reference gene primers was used to estimate how many nucleated cells each sample contained. To quantify the absolute abundance of each unique TCRbeta CDR3 rearrangement, sequence reads were collapsed and filtered. Productive Simpson clonality was computed per sample as the square root of Simpson's diversity index over productive rearrangements. In TCRdb, the immuneACCESS table is reduced to in-frame sequences with V and J assigned. These tables do not hold every clone; where another copy was compared, an unresolved V gene accounts for under half, and the others remain unexplained. V, J and clone size are taken as reported in that table, and D and trimming were inferred from the DNA itself. The sample has 83,000 or so clones on record, 82% of them singletons. Roughly a fifth of the sample is taken by the ten largest.

These data come from a study of blood T cell repertoires in COVID-19 (dated by TCRdb to the early 2020s). Looking at the study overall: The collaborator samples originated in the United States, Italy and Spain and spanned the acute and convalescent phases of COVID-19. The samples were drawn from two sources: the first 160 participants of the ongoing ImmuneRACE study, and fewer than 1,500 subjects contributed by 6 global collaborators. Deeply sampled blood TCRbeta repertoires from subjects exposed to, actively infected with, or recovered from COVID-19 were included in the dataset. The repertoires were released in a freely available public database intended as a resource for research on the immune response to SARS-CoV-2. The material from the prospective study consisted of cDNA or gDNA derived from T cells, B-cell-depleted T cells, or PBMCs. A de-identified subject ID, COVID-19 status, age in years and sex were almost always included in the sample metadata. Where available, HLA class I and class II types were taken from metadata supplied by the sample provider and were not determined by assay-based typing.

The paper's findings and limits, for the study overall: The quantity of clinical and demographic metadata differed by source and by participant and was supplied without curation.

The V and J genes are TRBV15 and TRBJ1-3; TRBD1 is possibly the D segment (5 matching bases). The receptor was isolated from a human donor in a cohort sampled during active COVID-19. Sequenced: peripheral blood. The CDR3 region has the sequence CATSRGGVVGNTIYF. The nucleotide sequence reads as follows: TGTGCCACCAGCAGAGGGGGGGTGGTAGGAAACACCATATATTTT. Where the CDR3 stops, the reference TRBV15 and TRBJ1-3 genes take over; the full variable domain is DAMVIQNPRYQVTQFGKPVTLSCSQTLNHNVMYWYQQKSSQAPKLLFHYYDKDFNNEADTPDNFQSRRPNTSFCFLDIRSPGLGDTAMYLCATSRGGVVGNTIYFGEGSWLTVV.